The T cell receptor (beta chain) under discussion was sequenced for a study of Ad26.COV2.S vaccination and SARS-CoV-2 variants. Study background: Donor joined the COV1001 Ad26.COV2.S trial arm. The study gave Ad26.COV2.S intramuscularly, once or twice 56 days apart. Study-level points and caveats: There was a possibility that the TCR breadth and depth analyses underestimated total T cell responses. Vaccine recipients showed a spike-specific TCR breadth that was higher than in placebo recipients.

As concerns this clone: Its antigen remains unknown.

Stated treatment: over 15 received Ad26.COV2.S at low or high dose, single or two shots; several received placebo; per-sample allocation not given. Specimens were obtained on day 63 following the first vaccine or placebo injection. TCRdb's table, derived via immunoSEQ multiplex PCR, lists solely in-frame clones and lacks some. The sample has 200,000 to 250,000 clones; approximately 87% are singletons. Sequenced material: peripheral blood, taken in a trial of Ad26.COV2.S vaccine versus placebo. The TCR was taken from a person aged 18-60 years who received the Ad26.COV2.S COVID-19 vaccine or a placebo.

The CDR3 spells CASSLSGTGTGGYTF. DNA of the CDR3: TGTGCCAGCAGTTTATCGGGCACAGGGACGGGTGGCTACACCTTC. The chain recombines TRBV27 with TRBJ1-2; perhaps TRBD1 as D (6 bases). Trimming took off 0 bases at V and 7 bases at J, with 15 bases between the two ends. The CDR3 covers 15 residues. Looked up from germline, CDR1 is MNHEY and CDR2 is SMNVEV (reference sequence).